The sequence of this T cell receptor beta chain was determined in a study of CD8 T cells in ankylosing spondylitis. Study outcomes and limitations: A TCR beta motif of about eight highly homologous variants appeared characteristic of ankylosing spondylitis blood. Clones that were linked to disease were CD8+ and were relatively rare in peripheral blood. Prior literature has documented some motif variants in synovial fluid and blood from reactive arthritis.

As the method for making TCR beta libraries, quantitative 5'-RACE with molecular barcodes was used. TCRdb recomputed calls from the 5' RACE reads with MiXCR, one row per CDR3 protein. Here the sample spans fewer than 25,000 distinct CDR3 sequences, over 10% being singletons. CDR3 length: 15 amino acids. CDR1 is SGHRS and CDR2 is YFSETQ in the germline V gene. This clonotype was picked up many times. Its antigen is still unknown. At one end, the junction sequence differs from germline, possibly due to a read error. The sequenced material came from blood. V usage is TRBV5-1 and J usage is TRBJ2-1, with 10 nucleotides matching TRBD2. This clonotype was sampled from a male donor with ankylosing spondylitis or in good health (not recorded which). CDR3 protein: CVSSLLAGVNNEQFF. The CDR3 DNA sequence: TGCGTCAGCAGCCTCCTAGCGGGAGTCAACAATGAGCAGTTCTTC.